Listed below are T cell receptor beta chains from one sample, sequenced in a study of CD8 T cells in Susac syndrome. TCRdb used MiXCR to reprocess the immunoSEQ multiplex PCR reads, holding one entry per CDR3 protein. The sample has about 84,000 distinct CDR3 sequences; around 96% are singletons. Sample: CD8+ T cells from PBMCs. The source is a human donor with Susac syndrome. The CDR3 runs from the conserved cysteine through the conserved F or W. A D gene is named only where the DNA matches it firmly. Size is stated for part of the rows, as once, few or many counts, or as a class when the clone is expanded.

d_gene	v_gene	j_gene	abundance	CDR3aa	CDR3nt
.	TRBV11-1	TRBJ2-7	.	CASSLGATPGEQYF	TGTGCCAGCAGCTTGGGGGCGACCCCGGGGGAGCAGTACTTC
.	TRBV3-1	TRBJ2-3	.	CASSQALGDTQYF	TGTGCCAGCAGCCAAGCCCTTGGAGATACGCAGTATTTT
TRBD1	TRBV27	TRBJ2-1	.	CASRAGQGAYNEQFF	TGTGCCAGCAGGGCGGGACAGGGGGCGTACAATGAGCAGTTCTTC
.	TRBV6-2/TRBV6-3	TRBJ2-4	.	CASSYVRLGGDQYF	TGTGCCAGCAGTTACGTTCGACTCGGCGGGGATCAGTACTTC
.	TRBV7-6	TRBJ1-1	.	CASSSGQPNEAFF	TGTGCCAGCAGCTCTGGACAGCCCAATGAAGCTTTCTTT
.	TRBV6-5	TRBJ1-1	.	CASSGTQDTEAFF	TGTGCCAGCAGTGGGACGCAGGACACTGAAGCTTTCTTT
.	TRBV7-9	TRBJ2-1	.	CASSSRVSWGDEQFF	TGTGCCAGCAGCTCCCGGGTGTCTTGGGGTGATGAGCAGTTCTTC
.	TRBV27	TRBJ2-7	.	CASRDSPYEQYF	TGTGCCAGCAGGGACAGCCCCTACGAGCAGTACTTC
.	TRBV16	TRBJ1-2	.	CASSQSPTSGYTF	TGTGCCAGCAGCCAATCGCCCACTAGTGGCTACACCTTC
.	TRBV13	TRBJ2-2	.	CASSLGRRPNTGELFF	TGTGCCAGCAGCTTAGGCCGGAGACCAAACACCGGGGAGCTGTTTTTT
.	TRBV19	TRBJ1-2	.	CASGPGVNYGYTF	TGTGCCAGTGGGCCAGGCGTTAACTATGGCTACACCTTC
.	TRBV19	TRBJ1-2	once	CASTQSDGVYGYTF	TGTGCCAGTACCCAGTCGGACGGAGTCTATGGCTACACCTTC
.	TRBV12-3/TRBV12-4	TRBJ1-5	.	CASSSGLLQPQHF	TGTGCCAGCAGCTCAGGGCTATTGCAGCCCCAGCATTTT
.	TRBV29-1	TRBJ1-5	.	CSVRSGISNQPQHF	TGCAGCGTTCGTTCGGGGATCAGCAATCAGCCCCAGCATTTT
.	TRBV18	TRBJ1-2	.	CASSPARTTNYGYTF	TGTGCCAGCTCACCTGCCAGGACAACTAACTATGGCTACACCTTC
.	TRBV12-3/TRBV12-4	TRBJ1-5	.	CASRGGVNQPQHF	TGTGCCAGCAGGGGGGGAGTCAATCAGCCCCAGCATTTT